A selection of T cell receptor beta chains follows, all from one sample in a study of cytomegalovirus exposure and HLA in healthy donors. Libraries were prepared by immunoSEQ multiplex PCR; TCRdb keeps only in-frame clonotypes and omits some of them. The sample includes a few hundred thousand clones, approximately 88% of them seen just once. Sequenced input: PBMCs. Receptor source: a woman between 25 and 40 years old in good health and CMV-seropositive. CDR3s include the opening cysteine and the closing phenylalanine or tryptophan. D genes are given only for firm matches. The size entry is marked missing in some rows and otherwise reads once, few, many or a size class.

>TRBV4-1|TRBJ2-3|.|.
TGCGCCAGCAGCCAAAGGCTCACAGATACGCAGTATTTT
CASSQRLTDTQYF
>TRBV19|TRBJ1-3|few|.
TGTGCCAGTACCCCGGCCAGGCTAAACTCTGGAAACACCATATATTTT
CASTPARLNSGNTIYF
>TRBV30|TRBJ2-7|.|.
TGTGCCTGGGGGGGTACCTACGAGCAGTACTTC
CAWGGTYEQYF
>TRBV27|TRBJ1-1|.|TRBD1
TGTGCCAGCAGTTTAATGTCAGGGGGCACTGAAGCTTTCTTT
CASSLMSGGTEAFF
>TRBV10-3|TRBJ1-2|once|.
TGTGCCATCAGTGAGTCAAGTCGAGGGGGCTACACCTTC
CAISESSRGGYTF
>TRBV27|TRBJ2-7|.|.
TGTGCCAGCAGGCTTTACCAGGGCTACGAGCAGTACTTC
CASRLYQGYEQYF
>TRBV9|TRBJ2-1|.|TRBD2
TGTGCCAGCAGCGTAGCAAGCGGGGACAATGAGCAGTTCTTC
CASSVASGDNEQFF
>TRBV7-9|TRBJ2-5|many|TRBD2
TGTGCCAGCAGCTTAGGGGAGCGGGAGTACCAAGAGACCCAGTACTTC
CASSLGEREYQETQYF
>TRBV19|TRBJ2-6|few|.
TGTGCCAGTATGTACAGGGAAGCTGGGGCCAACGTCCTGACTTTC
CASMYREAGANVLTF
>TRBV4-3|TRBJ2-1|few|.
TGCGCCAGCAGCTTCTTAACTCAATCCTACAATGAGCAGTTCTTC
CASSFLTQSYNEQFF
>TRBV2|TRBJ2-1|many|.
TGTGCCAGCAGTGAAGGGGGCCGGGGTAGCGGAGTGGGGAATGAGCAGTTCTTC
CASSEGGRGSGVGNEQFF
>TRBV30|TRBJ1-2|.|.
TGTGCCTGGAGTGCCAGGGGTAGTGCGGCCTTC
CAWSARGSAAF
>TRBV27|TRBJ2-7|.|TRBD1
TGTGCCAGCAGTTACCAGGGGGACGAGCAGTACTTC
CASSYQGDEQYF
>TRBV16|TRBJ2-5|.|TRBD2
TGTGCCAGCAGCCAAGGGACTAGAGGACAAGAGACCCAGTACTTC
CASSQGTRGQETQYF
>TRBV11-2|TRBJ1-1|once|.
TGTGCCAGCAGCGTCGTTTTCCGGGCCACTGAAGCTTTCTTT
CASSVVFRATEAFF
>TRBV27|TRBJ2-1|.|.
TGTGCCAGCAGTTTAGGGAGCGGAGCAAGCTCCTACAATGAGCAGTTCTTC
CASSLGSGASSYNEQFF
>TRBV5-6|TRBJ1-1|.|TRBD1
TGTGCCAGCAGCTGGACAGGGGGTACCACTGAAGCTTTCTTT
CASSWTGGTTEAFF
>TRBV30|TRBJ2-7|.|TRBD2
TGTGCCTGGACTAGCGGGAGGGCGTTAAGAACCTACGAGCAGTACTTC
CAWTSGRALRTYEQYF
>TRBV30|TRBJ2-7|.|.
TGTGCCTGTGACCGGGACTTTGCTCTCGTGGGTGGCTCCTACGAGCAGTACTTC
CACDRDFALVGGSYEQYF
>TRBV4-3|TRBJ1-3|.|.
TGCGCCAGCAGCCAAGGGGTCAGGGGCACGGACACCATATATTTT
CASSQGVRGTDTIYF
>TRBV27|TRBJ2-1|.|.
TGTGCCAGCAGTTTCCCCCTCGGGCGAAGCTCCTACAATGAGCAGTTCTTC
CASSFPLGRSSYNEQFF
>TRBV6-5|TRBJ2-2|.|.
TGTGCCAGCAGCCTCCAAGGGGGGGGACACGGGGAGCTGTTTTTT
CASSLQGGGHGELFF
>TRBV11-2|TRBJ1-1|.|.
TGTGCCAGCAGCTTATCGGGCACTGAAGCTTTCTTT
CASSLSGTEAFF
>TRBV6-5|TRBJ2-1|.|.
TGTGCCAGCAGTTACTCGAGGGGTGGTGAGCAGTTCTTC
CASSYSRGGEQFF
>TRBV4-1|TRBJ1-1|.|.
TGCGCCAGCAGCCAAGGGGCGCGTGTGGACACTGAAGCTTTCTTT
CASSQGARVDTEAFF
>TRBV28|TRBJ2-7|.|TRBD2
TGTGCCAGCAGTAAAACTAGCGGGAGATACGAGCAGTACTTC
CASSKTSGRYEQYF
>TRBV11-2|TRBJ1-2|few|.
TGTGCCAGCAGCTTAGAGTATGGCTACACCTTC
CASSLEYGYTF
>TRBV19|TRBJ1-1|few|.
TGTGCCAGTAGTATAGGTAGTCTGGACACTGAAGCTTTCTTT
CASSIGSLDTEAFF
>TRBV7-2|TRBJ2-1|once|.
TGTGCCAGCAGCCGGCAGGGGGGCTACAATGAGCAGTTCTTC
CASSRQGGYNEQFF
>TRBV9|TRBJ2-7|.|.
TGTGCCAGCAGCGTAGGGTCGACCTACGAGCAGTACTTC
CASSVGSTYEQYF
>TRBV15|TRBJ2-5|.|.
TGTGCCACCAGCCAAGGAGGCTCGACACAACCGTACTTC
CATSQGGSTQPYF
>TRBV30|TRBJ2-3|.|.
TGTGCCTGGTCTCCGGGACCGTTCACAGATACGCAGTATTTT
CAWSPGPFTDTQYF
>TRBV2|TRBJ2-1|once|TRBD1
TGTGCCAGCGGGGAGACAGGGGGCGCCTACAATGAGCAGTTCTTC
CASGETGGAYNEQFF
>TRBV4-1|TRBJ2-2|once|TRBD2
TGCGCCAGCAGCCACATGACTAGCGGGAGTGGAAACACCGGGGAGCTGTTTTTT
CASSHMTSGSGNTGELFF
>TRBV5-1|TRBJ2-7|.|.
TGCGCCAGCAGCCCCTCCGACCATATCTACGAGCAGTACTTC
CASSPSDHIYEQYF
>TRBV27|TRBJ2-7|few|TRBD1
TGTGCCACCAGGGACAGCATCTACGAGCAGTACTTC
CATRDSIYEQYF
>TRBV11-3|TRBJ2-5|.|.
TGTGCCAGCAGCTTCACAAGGTACCAAGAGACCCAGTACTTC
CASSFTRYQETQYF
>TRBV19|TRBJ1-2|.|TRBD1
TGTGCCAGTAGCCAAGGGACAGGCACCTATGGCTACACCTTC
CASSQGTGTYGYTF
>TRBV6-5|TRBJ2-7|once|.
TGTGCCAGCAGTTACGGTAGTCAGGGCACCTACGAGCAGTACTTC
CASSYGSQGTYEQYF
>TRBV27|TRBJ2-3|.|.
TGTGCCAGCAGTTTAGGGCAGGGTCGCACAGATACGCAGTATTTT
CASSLGQGRTDTQYF
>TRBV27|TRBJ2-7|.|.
TGTGCCAGCCGGGACTCCTACGAGCAGTACTTC
CASRDSYEQYF
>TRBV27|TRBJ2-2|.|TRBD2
TGTGCCAGCTCTCTAGCGGGAGGGCCAGACACCGGGGAGCTGTTTTTT
CASSLAGGPDTGELFF
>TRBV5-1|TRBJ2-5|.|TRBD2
TGCGCCAGCAGCCCCCTGAGCGGGGCTCAAGAGACCCAGTACTTC
CASSPLSGAQETQYF
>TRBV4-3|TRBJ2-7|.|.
TGCGCCAGCAGCCCTCACGGGGGCTACGAGCAGTACTTC
CASSPHGGYEQYF
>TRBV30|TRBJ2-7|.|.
TGTGCCTGGAGTGTACGATCAGGTAACGAGCAGTACTTC
CAWSVRSGNEQYF
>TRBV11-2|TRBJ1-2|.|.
TGTGCCAGCAGCTTAGATCGTACCTACACCTTC
CASSLDRTYTF
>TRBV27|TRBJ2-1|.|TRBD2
TGTGCCAGCCTTAGCGGGAGCTCCTACAATGAGCAGTTCTTC
CASLSGSSYNEQFF
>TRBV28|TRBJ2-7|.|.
TGTGCCAGCAGTTTTGCCGAGACGGCGATTACCTACGAGCAGTACTTC
CASSFAETAITYEQYF
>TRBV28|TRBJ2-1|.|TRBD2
TGTGCCAGCAGTTTATATCTAGCGGGAGGATGGAATGAGCAGTTCTTC
CASSLYLAGGWNEQFF
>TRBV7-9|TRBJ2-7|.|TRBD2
TGTGCCAGCAGCCTCTCTAGCGGTTACGAGCAGTACTTC
CASSLSSGYEQYF
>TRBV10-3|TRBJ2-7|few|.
TGTGCCATCAGTGCCTCCGGGGAAGCCTACGAGCAGTACTTC
CAISASGEAYEQYF
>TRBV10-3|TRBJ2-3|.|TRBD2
TGTGCCATCAGTGAGTCGATTAGCGGGGCTAGCACAGATACGCAGTATTTT
CAISESISGASTDTQYF
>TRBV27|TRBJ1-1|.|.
TGTGCCAGCAGTTCGGGACCTGGCACTGAAGCTTTCTTT
CASSSGPGTEAFF
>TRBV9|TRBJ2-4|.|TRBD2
TGTGCCAGCAGCGGTAGCGGGACTCAAAACATTCAGTACTTC
CASSGSGTQNIQYF
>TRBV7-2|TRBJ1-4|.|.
TGTGCCAGCAGCTCAGAGGGGGTCTCTAATGAAAAACTGTTTTTT
CASSSEGVSNEKLFF